Included here is one T cell receptor beta chain sequence, with context. Germline V lookup: CDR1 SGHDN, CDR2 FVKESK. V lost 2 bases, J lost 2 bases, and 10 bases lay in between. The CDR3 contains 14 residues. An amount of RNA that ranged from roughly 0.45 to 1 ug was reverse transcribed with random hexamers. Across 54 Vbeta and 13 Jbeta, TCR beta CDR3 was amplified with immunoSEQ multiplex PCR. TCRdb used MiXCR to reprocess the immunoSEQ multiplex PCR reads, holding one entry per CDR3 protein. The table records 240,000 or so distinct CDR3 sequences, around 96% of them present only once. Patients having Susac syndrome satisfied recently defined diagnostic criteria for definite or probable disease. Negative isolation yielded CD4+ and CD8+ T cells, and FACS enriched TEMRA cells. These data originate in a study of CD8 T cells in Susac syndrome.

Sequencing used CD4+ T cells from PBMCs. The receptor comes from a human donor with Susac syndrome. V gene TRBV14 combines with J gene TRBJ2-7, with D possibly matching TRBD2 (5 bases). CDR3 loop: CASSQPAAAYEQYF. For the CDR3, the DNA is TGTGCCAGCAGCCAACCCGCAGCGGCCTACGAGCAGTACTTC. The complete variable domain, with remaining parts taken from reference TRBV14 and TRBJ2-7, reads EAGVTQFPSHSVIEKGQTVTLRCDPISGHDNLYWYRRVMGKEIKFLLHFVKESKQDESGMPNNRFLAERTGGTYSTLKVQPAELEDSGVYFCASSQPAAAYEQYFGPGTRLTVT.